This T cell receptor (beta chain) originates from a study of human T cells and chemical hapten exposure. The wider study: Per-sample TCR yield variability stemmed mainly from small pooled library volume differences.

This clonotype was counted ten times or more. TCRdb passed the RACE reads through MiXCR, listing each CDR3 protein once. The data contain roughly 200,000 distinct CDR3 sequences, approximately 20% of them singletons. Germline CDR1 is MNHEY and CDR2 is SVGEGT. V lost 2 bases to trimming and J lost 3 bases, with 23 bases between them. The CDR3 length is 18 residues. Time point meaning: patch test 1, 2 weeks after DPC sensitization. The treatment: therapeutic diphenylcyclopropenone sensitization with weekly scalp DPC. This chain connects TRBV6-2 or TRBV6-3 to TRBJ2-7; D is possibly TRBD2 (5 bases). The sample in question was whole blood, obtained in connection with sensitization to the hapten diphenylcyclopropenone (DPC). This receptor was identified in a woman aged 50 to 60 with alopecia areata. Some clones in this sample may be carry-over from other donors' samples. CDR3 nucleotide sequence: TGTGCCAGCAGTTACGGAGGAAAGGGTTTTACCCCTTACTACGAGCAGTACTTC. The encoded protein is CASSYGGKGFTPYYEQYF.